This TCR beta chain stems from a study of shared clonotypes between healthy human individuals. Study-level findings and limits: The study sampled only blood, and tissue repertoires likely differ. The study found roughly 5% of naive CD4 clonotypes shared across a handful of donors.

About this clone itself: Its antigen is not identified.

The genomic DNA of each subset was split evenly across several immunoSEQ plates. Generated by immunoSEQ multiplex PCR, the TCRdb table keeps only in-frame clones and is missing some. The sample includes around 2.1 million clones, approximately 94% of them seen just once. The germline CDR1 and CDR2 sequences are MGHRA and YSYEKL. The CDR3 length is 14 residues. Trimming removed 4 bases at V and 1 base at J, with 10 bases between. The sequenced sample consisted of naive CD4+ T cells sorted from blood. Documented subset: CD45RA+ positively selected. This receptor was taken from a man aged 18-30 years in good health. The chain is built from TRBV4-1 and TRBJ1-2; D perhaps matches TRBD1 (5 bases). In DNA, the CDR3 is TGCGCCAGCAGCCCCCCACAGGTTAACTATGGCTACACCTTC. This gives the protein CASSPPQVNYGYTF.